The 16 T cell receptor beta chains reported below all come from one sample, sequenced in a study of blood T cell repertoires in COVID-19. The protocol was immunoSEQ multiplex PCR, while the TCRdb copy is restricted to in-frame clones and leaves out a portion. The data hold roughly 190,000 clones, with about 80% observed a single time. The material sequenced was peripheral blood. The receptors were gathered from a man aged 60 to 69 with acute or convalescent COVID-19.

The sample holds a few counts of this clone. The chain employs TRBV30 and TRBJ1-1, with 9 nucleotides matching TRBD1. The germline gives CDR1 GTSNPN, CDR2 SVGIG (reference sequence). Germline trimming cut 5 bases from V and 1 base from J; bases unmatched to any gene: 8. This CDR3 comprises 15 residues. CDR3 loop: CAWRPRDRENTEAFF. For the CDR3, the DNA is TGTGCCTGGCGACCCCGGGACAGGGAGAACACTGAAGCTTTCTTT.

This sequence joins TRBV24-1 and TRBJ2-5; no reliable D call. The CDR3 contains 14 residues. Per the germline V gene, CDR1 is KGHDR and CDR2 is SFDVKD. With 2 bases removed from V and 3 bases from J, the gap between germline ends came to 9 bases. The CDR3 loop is CATSDSDQKETQYF. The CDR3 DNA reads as TGTGCCACCAGTGATTCTGATCAGAAAGAGACCCAGTACTTC.

The CDR3 loop reads CAWSPQGSNQPQHF. The CDR3 nucleotides read TGTGCCTGGAGTCCCCAGGGGAGCAATCAGCCCCAGCATTTT. The chain has TRBV30 and TRBJ1-5, with a weak D call TRBD1 (6 bases). Germline V gene sequence: CDR1 GTSNPN, CDR2 SVGIG (reference sequence). V gave up 2 bases and J gave up 1 base, with 9 bases separating them. There are 14 residues in the CDR3.

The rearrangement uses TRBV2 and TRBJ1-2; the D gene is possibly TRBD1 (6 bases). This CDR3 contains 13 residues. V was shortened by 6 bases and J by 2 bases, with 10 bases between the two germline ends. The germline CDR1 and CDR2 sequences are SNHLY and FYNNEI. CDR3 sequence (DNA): TGTGCCAGCAGAGAAACAGGGAACTATGGCTACACCTTC. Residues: CASRETGNYGYTF.

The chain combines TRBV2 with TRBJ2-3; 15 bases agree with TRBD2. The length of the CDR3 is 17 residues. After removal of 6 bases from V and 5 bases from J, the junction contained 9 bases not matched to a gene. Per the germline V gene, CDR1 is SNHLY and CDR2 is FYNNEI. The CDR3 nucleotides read TGTGCCAGCAGAGGACTAGCGGGAGGGCCCTCGGAAGATACGCAGTATTTT. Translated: CASRGLAGGPSEDTQYF. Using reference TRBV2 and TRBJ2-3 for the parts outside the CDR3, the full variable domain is EPEVTQTPSHQVTQMGQEVILRCVPISNHLYFYWYRQILGQKVEFLVSFYNNEISEKSEIFDDQFSVERPDGSNFTLKIRSTKLEDSAMYFCASRGLAGGPSEDTQYFGPGTRLTVL.

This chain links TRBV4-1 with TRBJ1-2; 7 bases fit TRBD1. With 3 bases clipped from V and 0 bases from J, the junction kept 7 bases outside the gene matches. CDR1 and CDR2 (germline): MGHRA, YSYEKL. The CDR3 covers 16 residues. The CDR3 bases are TGCGCCAGCAGCCAGGCGGAGGGGACAGCTAACTATGGCTACACCTTC. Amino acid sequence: CASSQAEGTANYGYTF.

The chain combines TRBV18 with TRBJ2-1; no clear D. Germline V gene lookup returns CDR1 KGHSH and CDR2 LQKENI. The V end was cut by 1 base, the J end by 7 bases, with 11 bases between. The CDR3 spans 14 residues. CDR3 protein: CASSPQNTLNEQFF. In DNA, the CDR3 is TGTGCCAGCTCACCACAGAACACCTTAAATGAGCAGTTCTTC.

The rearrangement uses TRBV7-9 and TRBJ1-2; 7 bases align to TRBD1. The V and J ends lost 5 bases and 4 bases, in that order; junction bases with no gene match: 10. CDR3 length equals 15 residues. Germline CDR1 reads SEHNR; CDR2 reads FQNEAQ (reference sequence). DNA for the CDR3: TGTGCCAGCAGCCGACGACAGGGTAACAGCTATGGCTACACCTTC. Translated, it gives CASSRRQGNSYGYTF.

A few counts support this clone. The CDR3 DNA sequence: TGCGCCAGCAGCCAAGAACCAAGGACTTTCTTAGCTTTCTTT. Residues: CASSQEPRTFLAFF. The chain carries TRBV4-3 and TRBJ1-1; D uncertain. The CDR3 covers 14 residues. Germline V gives CDR1 LGHNA, CDR2 YSLEER. Trimming stripped 0 bases from V and 10 bases from J, with 15 bases between.

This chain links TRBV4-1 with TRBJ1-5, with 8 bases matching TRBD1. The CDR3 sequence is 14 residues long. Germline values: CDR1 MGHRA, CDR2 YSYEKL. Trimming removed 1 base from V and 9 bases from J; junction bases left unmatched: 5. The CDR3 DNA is TGCGCCAGCAGCCAAGGTCAGGGGGCATCGCCCCAGCATTTT. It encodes CASSQGQGASPQHF.

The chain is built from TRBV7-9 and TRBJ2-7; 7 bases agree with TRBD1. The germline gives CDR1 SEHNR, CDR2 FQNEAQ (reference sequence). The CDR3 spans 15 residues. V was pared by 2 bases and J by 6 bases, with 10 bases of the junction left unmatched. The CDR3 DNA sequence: TGTGCCAGCAGCTTAAGAGGGACAGCAGGAGGCGAGCAGTACTTC. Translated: CASSLRGTAGGEQYF. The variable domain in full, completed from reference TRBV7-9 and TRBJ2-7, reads DTGVSQNPRHKITKRGQNVTFRCDPISEHNRLYWYRQTLGQGPEFLTYFQNEAQLEKSRLLSDRFSAERPKGSFSTLEIQRTEQGDSAMYLCASSLRGTAGGEQYFGPGTRLTVT.

CDR3 amino acids: CASSTTSGRVSEQFF. The CDR3 nucleotides read TGTGCCAGTAGTACGACTAGCGGGAGGGTGAGTGAGCAGTTCTTC. The rearrangement uses TRBV19 and TRBJ2-1; TRBD2 matches 14 bases. V shed 4 bases and J 9 bases; nucleotides not matched to a gene: 5. CDR3 size: 15 residues. Per germline, CDR1 LNHDA and CDR2 SQIVND (reference sequence).

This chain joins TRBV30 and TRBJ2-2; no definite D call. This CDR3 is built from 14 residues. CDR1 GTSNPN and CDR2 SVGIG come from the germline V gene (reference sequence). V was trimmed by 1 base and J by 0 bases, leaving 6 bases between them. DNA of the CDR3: TGTGCCTGGAGTGGCGGCGCGAACACCGGGGAGCTGTTTTTT. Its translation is CAWSGGANTGELFF.

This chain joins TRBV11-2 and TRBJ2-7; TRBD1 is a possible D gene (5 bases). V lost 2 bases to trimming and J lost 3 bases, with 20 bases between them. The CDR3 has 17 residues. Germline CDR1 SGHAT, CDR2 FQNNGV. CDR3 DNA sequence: TGTGCCAGCAGCTTAACAGGAACAGGAATTACCTACTACGAGCAGTACTTC. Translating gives CASSLTGTGITYYEQYF.

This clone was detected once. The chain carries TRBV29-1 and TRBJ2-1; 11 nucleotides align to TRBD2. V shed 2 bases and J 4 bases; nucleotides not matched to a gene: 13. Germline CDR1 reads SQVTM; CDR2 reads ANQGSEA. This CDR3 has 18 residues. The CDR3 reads CSVESELVAGGPYNEQFF. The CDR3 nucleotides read TGCAGCGTTGAATCTGAGCTGGTAGCGGGAGGGCCTTACAATGAGCAGTTCTTC.

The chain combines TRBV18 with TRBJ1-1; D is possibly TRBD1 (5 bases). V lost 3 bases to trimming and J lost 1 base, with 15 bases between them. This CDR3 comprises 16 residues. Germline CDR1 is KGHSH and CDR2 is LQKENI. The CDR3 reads CASSPLAGLANTEAFF. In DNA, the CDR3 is TGTGCCAGCTCACCTTTGGCAGGGCTGGCGAACACTGAAGCTTTCTTT.